One and the same sample provided the 2 T cell receptor beta chains below, sequenced in a study of OX40 agonist ivuxolimab in advanced cancers. Generated by immunoSEQ multiplex PCR, the TCRdb table keeps only in-frame clones and is missing some. In the table there are around 16,000 clones, roughly 73% of which are singletons. Source: CD4+ or CD8+ T cells sorted from blood, taken in a trial of the OX40 agonist ivuxolimab. Receptors originate from an adult with an advanced solid tumor such as melanoma, head and neck, liver or kidney cancer.

This chain joins TRBV6-6 and TRBJ2-7; TRBD2 aligns across 12 bases. The CDR3 consists of 16 residues. Germline V gives CDR1 MNHNY, CDR2 SVGAGI (reference sequence). The J segment lost 3 bases and the V segment lost 2 bases, leaving 5 bases of the junction unmatched. CDR3 loop: CASSYPTSGGFYEQYF. The CDR3 DNA sequence: TGTGCCAGCAGTTACCCTACTAGCGGGGGGTTCTACGAGCAGTACTTC.

This clone was counted a single time. The chain combines TRBV10-3 with TRBJ2-3; perhaps TRBD2 as D (6 bases). Germline V gene sequence: CDR1 ENHRY, CDR2 SYGVKD. V lost 6 bases to trimming and J lost 2 bases, with 12 bases between them. This CDR3 has 14 residues. This CDR3 reads CAIRVGGPTDTQYF. CDR3 bases: TGTGCCATCAGGGTGGGAGGCCCCACAGATACGCAGTATTTT.